This T cell receptor (beta chain) was recorded in a study of blood T cell repertoires in COVID-19. Overall study: Samples representing acute and convalescent COVID-19 were sourced from the United States, Italy and Spain.

Germline values: CDR1 SGDLS, CDR2 YYNGEE. With 7 bases removed from V and 2 bases from J, the gap between germline ends came to 15 bases. This CDR3 is built from 14 residues. In the source study's methods: Reference gene primer amplification gave nucleated cell count estimates. Libraries were prepared by immunoSEQ multiplex PCR; TCRdb keeps only in-frame clonotypes and omits some of them. The V and J calls and clone size were taken over from that table, and D and trimming were inferred from the DNA. Here the sample spans about 200,000 clones, approximately 86% being singletons. Those enrolled, adults aged roughly 18 to 95 years, came from about two dozen US areas.

The chain combines TRBV9 with TRBJ2-5, with D possibly TRBD1 on 7 matching bases. The specimen sequenced was PBMCs or T cells enriched from blood (not recorded which). The sequence came from a woman in her twenties or thirties who had been exposed to COVID-19. This CDR3 is CASGGGSPQETQYF. The CDR3 DNA reads TGTGCCAGCGGAGGGGGCTCCCCACAAGAGACCCAGTACTTC.